This T cell receptor (beta chain) was documented in a study of T cells in Graves' hyperthyroidism and ophthalmopathy. Using RNA transcripts as the source, TCR beta CDR3 regions were amplified. First-round RT-PCR targeting the TCR CDR3 was performed with the HTBI primer set. TCRdb independently ran MiXCR on the multiplex PCR reads; one entry per CDR3 protein. Of about 680,000 distinct CDR3 sequences in the sample, 35% were seen once. Germline values: CDR1 GTSNPN, CDR2 SVGIG (reference sequence). The V end lost 1 base, the J end lost 5 bases, and 9 bases lay between the germline ends. The CDR3 covers 13 residues.

V is TRBV30 and J is TRBJ1-5; D not certain. Specimen: blood. The clonotype was recovered from a woman in her forties with Graves' hyperthyroidism. The CDR3 spells CAWSALGHQPQHF. The CDR3 DNA sequence: TGTGCCTGGAGTGCCCTAGGGCATCAGCCCCAGCATTTT. Full variable domain (remainder filled in from reference TRBV30 and TRBJ1-5): SQTIHQWPATLVQPVGSPLSLECTVEGTSNPNLYWYRQAAGRGLQLLFYSVGIGQISSEVPQNLSASRPQDRQFILSSKKLLLSDSGFYLCAWSALGHQPQHFGDGTRLSIL.